Listed here is a single T cell receptor (beta chain). Its antigen is as yet unknown. Every patient experienced relapse after autologous stem cell transplantation, and brentuximab vedotin exposure varied. The data are from a study of PD-1 blockade in classical Hodgkin lymphoma. Study outcomes and limitations: Diversity similar to that of newly diagnosed patients was seen at baseline in complete responders.

The repertoire was sequenced with immunoSEQ multiplex PCR; TCRdb's copy has only in-frame clones and lacks some. The table records about 19,000 clones, around 79% of them present only once. V was shortened by 8 bases and J by 2 bases, with 6 bases between the two germline ends. The CDR3 runs to 11 residues. Looked up from germline, CDR1 is MNHNS and CDR2 is SASEGT. This TCR derives from a human donor with classical Hodgkin lymphoma. Material: peripheral blood mononuclear cells (PBMCs), obtained before the second cycle of nivolumab. The V gene is TRBV6-1, the J gene TRBJ2-5, with unresolved D. CDR3 in DNA: TGTGCCAGCGATTCACAAGAGACCCAGTACTTC. Translation gives CASDSQETQYF.